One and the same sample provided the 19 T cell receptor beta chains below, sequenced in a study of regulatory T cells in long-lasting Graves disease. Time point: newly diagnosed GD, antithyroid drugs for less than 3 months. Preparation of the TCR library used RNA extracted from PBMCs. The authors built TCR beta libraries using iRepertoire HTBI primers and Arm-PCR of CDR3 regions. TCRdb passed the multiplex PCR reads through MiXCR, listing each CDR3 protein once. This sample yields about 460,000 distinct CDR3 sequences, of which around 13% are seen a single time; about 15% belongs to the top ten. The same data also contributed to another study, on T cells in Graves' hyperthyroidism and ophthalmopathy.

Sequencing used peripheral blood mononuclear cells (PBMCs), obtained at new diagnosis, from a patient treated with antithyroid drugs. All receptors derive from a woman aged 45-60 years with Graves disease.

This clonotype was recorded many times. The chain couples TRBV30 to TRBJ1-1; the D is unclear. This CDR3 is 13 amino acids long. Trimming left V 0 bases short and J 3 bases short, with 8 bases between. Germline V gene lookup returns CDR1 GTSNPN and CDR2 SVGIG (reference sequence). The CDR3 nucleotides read TGTGCCTGGAGTGTAGTATTGGACACTGAAGCTTTCTTT. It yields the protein CAWSVVLDTEAFF.

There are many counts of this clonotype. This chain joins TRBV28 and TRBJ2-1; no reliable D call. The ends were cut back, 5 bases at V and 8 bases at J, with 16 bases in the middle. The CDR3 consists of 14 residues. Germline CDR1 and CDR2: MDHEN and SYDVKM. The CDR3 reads CASSTRKKDDEQFF. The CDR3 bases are TGTGCCAGCAGTACGAGAAAAAAAGATGATGAGCAGTTCTTC.

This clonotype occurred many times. The CDR3 bases are TGTGCCAGCAGCCCCCAATCTAGCTCCTACAATGAGCAGTTCTTC. The encoded protein is CASSPQSSSYNEQFF. The chain combines TRBV28 with TRBJ2-1; no clear D. The V end lost 6 bases, the J end lost 0 bases, and 12 bases lay between the germline ends. The CDR3 consists of 15 residues. Germline CDR1 MDHEN, CDR2 SYDVKM.

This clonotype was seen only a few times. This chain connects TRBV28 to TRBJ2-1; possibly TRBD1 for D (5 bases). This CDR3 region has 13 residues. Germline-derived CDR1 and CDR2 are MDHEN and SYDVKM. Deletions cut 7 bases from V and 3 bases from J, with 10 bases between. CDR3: CASNPTVYNEQFF. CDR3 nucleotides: TGTGCCAGCAACCCGACAGTCTACAATGAGCAGTTCTTC.

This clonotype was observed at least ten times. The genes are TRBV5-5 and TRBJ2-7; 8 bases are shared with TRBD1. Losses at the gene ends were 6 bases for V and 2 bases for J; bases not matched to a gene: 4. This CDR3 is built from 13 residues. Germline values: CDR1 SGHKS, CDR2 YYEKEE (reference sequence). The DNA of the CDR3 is TGTGCCAGCACGCCACAGGGGGCCTACGAGCAGTACTTC. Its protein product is CASTPQGAYEQYF. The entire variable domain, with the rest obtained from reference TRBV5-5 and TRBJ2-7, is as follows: DAGVTQSPTHLIKTRGQQVTLRCSPISGHKSVSWYQQVLGQGPQFIFQYYEKEERGRGNFPDRFSARQFPNYSSELNVNALLLGDSALYLCASTPQGAYEQYFGPGTRLTVT.

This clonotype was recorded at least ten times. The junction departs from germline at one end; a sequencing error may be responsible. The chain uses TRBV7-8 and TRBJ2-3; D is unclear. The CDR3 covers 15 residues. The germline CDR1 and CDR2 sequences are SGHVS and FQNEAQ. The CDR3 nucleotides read TGCGCCAGCAGCTTGCTAGGTGTGGGCACAGATACGCAGTATTTT. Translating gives CASSLLGVGTDTQYF.

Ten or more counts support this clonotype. CDR3 sequence: CASSQGLADSYNEQFF. The CDR3 bases are TGTGCCAGCAGTCAGGGACTAGCGGACTCCTACAATGAGCAGTTCTTC. The chain recombines TRBV3-1 with TRBJ2-1, with TRBD2 identical over 11 bases. CDR1 and CDR2 (germline): LGHDT, YNNKEL (reference sequence). V trimming: 6 bases; J trimming: 0 bases; junction bases outside the gene matches: 4. The CDR3 has 16 amino acids.

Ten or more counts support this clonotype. The CDR3 coding sequence is TGTGCCAGCAGTTCGGACAGCGGGGTAGGGACAATTCAGTACTTC. This sequence encodes CASSSDSGVGTIQYF. The chain carries TRBV28 and TRBJ2-4; tentative D call: TRBD2 (7 bases). The CDR3 length is 15 residues. The germline gives CDR1 MDHEN, CDR2 SYDVKM. Trimming took 4 bases from V and 10 from J, leaving 20 bases between them. Full variable domain (remainder filled in from reference TRBV28 and TRBJ2-4): DVKVTQSSRYLVKRTGEKVFLECVQDMDHENMFWYRQDPGLGLRLIYFSYDVKMKEKGDIPEGYSVSREKKERFSLILESASTNQTSMYLCASSSDSGVGTIQYFGAGTRLSVL.

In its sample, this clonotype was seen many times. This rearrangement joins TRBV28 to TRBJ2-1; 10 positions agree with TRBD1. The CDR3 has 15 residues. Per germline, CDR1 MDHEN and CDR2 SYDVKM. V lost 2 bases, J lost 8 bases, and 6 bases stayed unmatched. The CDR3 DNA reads TGTGCCAGCAGTTTAAGACAGGGGGCGAAGGATGAGCAGTTCTTC. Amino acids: CASSLRQGAKDEQFF. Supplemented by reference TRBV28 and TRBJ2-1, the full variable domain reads DVKVTQSSRYLVKRTGEKVFLECVQDMDHENMFWYRQDPGLGLRLIYFSYDVKMKEKGDIPEGYSVSREKKERFSLILESASTNQTSMYLCASSLRQGAKDEQFFGPGTRLTVL.

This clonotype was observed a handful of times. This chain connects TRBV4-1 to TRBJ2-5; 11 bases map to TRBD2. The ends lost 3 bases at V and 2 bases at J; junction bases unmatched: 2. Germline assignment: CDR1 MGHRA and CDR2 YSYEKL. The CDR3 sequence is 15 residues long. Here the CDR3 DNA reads TGCGCCAGCAGCCACCTAGCGGGAGGACAAGAGACCCAGTACTTC. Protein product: CASSHLAGGQETQYF.

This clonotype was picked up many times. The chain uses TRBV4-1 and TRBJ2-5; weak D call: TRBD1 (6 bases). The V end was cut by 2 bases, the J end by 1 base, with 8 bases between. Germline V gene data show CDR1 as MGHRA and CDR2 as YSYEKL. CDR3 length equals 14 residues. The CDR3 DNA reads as TGCGCCAGCAGCCAAAGAGGGGGCCAAGAGACCCAGTACTTC. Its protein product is CASSQRGGQETQYF.

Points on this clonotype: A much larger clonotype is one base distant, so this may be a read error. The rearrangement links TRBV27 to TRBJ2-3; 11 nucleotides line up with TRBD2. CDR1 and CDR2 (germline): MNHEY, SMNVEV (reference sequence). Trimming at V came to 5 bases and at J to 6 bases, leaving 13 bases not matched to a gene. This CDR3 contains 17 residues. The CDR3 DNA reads TGTGCCAGCAGTCCACCATTAGCGGGAGGGCCATCGGATACGCAGTATTTT. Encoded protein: CASSPPLAGGPSDTQYF.

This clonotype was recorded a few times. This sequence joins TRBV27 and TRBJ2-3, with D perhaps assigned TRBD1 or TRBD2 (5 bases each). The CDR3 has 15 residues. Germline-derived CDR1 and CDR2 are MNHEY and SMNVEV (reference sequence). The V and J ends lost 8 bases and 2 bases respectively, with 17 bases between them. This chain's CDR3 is CASSRGQQNTDTQYF. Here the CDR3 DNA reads TGTGCCAGCTCCCGGGGCCAACAAAACACAGATACGCAGTATTTT.

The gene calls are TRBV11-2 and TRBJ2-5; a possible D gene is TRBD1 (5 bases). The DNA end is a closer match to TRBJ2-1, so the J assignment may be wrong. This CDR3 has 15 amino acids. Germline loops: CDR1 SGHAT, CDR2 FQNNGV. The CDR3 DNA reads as TGTGCCAGCAGCCAAGAAGGTATAGGGGTCAATGAGCAGTTCTTC. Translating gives CASSQEGIGVNEQFF.

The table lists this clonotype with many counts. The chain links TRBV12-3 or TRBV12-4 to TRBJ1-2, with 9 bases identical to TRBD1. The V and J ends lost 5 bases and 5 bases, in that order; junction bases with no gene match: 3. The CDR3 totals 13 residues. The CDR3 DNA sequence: TGTGCCAGCAGTGAGGGACAGGGATATGGCTACACCTTC. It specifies CASSEGQGYGYTF.

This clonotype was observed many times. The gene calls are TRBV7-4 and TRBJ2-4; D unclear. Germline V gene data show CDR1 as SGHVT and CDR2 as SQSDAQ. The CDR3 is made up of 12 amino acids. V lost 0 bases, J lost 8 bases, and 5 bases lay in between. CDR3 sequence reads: CASSLAFDIQYF. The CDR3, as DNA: TGTGCCAGCAGCTTAGCGTTTGACATTCAGTACTTC.

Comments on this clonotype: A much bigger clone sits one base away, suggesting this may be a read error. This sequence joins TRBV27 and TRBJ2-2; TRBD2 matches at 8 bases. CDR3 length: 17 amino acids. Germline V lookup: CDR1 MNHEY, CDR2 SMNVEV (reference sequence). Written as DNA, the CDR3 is TGTGCCAGCAGTTTAACTAACGGGAGGGCCGACACCGGGGAGCTGTCTTTT. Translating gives CASSLTNGRADTGELSF.

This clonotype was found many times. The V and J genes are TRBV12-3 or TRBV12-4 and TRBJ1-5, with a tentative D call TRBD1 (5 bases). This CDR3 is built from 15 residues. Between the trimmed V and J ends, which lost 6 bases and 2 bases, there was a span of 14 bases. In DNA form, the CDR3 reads TGTGCCAGCAGCCCCGATAGGGGAGGCAATCAGCCCCAGCATTTT. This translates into CASSPDRGGNQPQHF.

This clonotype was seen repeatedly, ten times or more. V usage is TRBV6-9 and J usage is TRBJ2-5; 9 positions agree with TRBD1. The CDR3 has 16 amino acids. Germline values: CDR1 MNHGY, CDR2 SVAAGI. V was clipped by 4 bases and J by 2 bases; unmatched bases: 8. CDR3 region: CASSFGGQGRQETQYF. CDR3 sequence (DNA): TGTGCCAGCAGTTTCGGAGGACAGGGGAGGCAAGAGACCCAGTACTTC.